A single sample is the source of the 14 T cell receptor beta chains below, sequenced in a study of T-cell reconstitution after alpha-beta-depleted transplantation in children. Using unique molecular identifiers, the investigators prepared the TCRbeta library. TCRdb processed the PCR reads anew with MiXCR; each CDR3 protein has one entry. Of fewer than 700,000 distinct CDR3 sequences listed, around 13% are singletons. The sample consisted of PBMCs, mostly from graft donor cells, taken 360 days after TCRalphabeta/CD19-depleted stem cell transplant. The receptors come from a male patient aged 10 to 17 who had a stem cell transplant for acute myeloid leukemia, so the T cells may come from the graft donor.

The CDR3 sequence is CASTLSGQGTNEQFF. In DNA form, the CDR3 reads TGTGCCAGCACCCTATCGGGACAGGGGACCAATGAGCAGTTCTTC. The chain links TRBV7-9 to TRBJ2-1, with 10 bases matching TRBD1. V lost 7 bases to trimming and J lost 6 bases; unmatched junction nucleotides: 9. Germline CDR1 is SEHNR and CDR2 is FQNEAQ (reference sequence). There are 15 residues in the CDR3.

This clonotype was picked up a small number of times. The rearrangement links TRBV6-1 to TRBJ2-1; tentatively, D is TRBD1 or TRBD2 (5 bases each). The germline CDR1 and CDR2 sequences are MNHNS and SASEGT. V was pared by 5 bases and J by 5 bases, with 19 bases between. This CDR3 is 16 amino acids long. The CDR3 DNA follows: TGTGCCAGCAGTCATTCCTTACCTGGGACCAACAATGAGCAGTTCTTC. Its protein is CASSHSLPGTNNEQFF.

This clonotype was observed a handful of times. The CDR3 sequence: CASSLERPDPGGTDTQYF. The CDR3 DNA is TGTGCCAGCAGTTTGGAGCGTCCCGACCCGGGGGGCACAGATACGCAGTATTTT. This chain connects TRBV28 to TRBJ2-3, with TRBD2 as a possible D gene (6 bases). The CDR3 contains 18 residues. The V end was cut by 3 bases, the J end by 1 base, with 20 bases between. The germline V gene has CDR1 MDHEN and CDR2 SYDVKM.

The chain uses TRBV7-6 and TRBJ2-7; 7 bases agree with TRBD1. CDR3 length: 14 residues. Unmatched junction bases numbered 6, after V lost 2 bases and J lost 5 bases. Looked up from germline, CDR1 is SGHVS and CDR2 is FNYEAQ. DNA of the CDR3: TGTGCCAGCAGCTTAAGAGGGGGCTCTGACGAGCAGTACTTC. This encodes CASSLRGGSDEQYF.

This rearrangement joins TRBV12-3 or TRBV12-4 to TRBJ1-1, with unresolved D. This CDR3 spans 16 amino acids. V lost 5 bases to trimming and J lost 1 base, with 17 bases between them. CDR3 sequence: CASSLRLLSKNTEAFF. The CDR3 nucleotides read TGTGCCAGCAGTCTCCGACTCCTTTCCAAGAACACTGAAGCTTTCTTT.

This clonotype was seen a few times. The rearrangement uses TRBV11-2 and TRBJ1-1; no clear D. V shed 3 bases and J shed 10 bases, with 12 bases lying between them. The germline CDR1 and CDR2 sequences are SGHAT and FQNNGV. The CDR3 loop spans 12 amino acids. CDR3: CASSFDTGRAFF. The CDR3 region has the DNA TGTGCCAGCAGCTTTGACACCGGACGAGCTTTCTTT.

The sample holds a few counts of this clonotype. The chain is built from TRBV7-9 and TRBJ1-4, with 7 bases that match TRBD1. Trimming at V came to 5 bases and at J to 8 bases, leaving 8 bases not matched to a gene. CDR1 and CDR2 from the germline V gene are SEHNR and FQNEAQ (reference sequence). CDR3 length: 14 amino acids. The DNA for the CDR3 is TGTGCCAGCAGCCAAACAGGGGCGGGGGAAAAACTGTTTTTT. Translation gives CASSQTGAGEKLFF.

This clonotype was picked up many times. The chain uses TRBV12-3 or TRBV12-4 and TRBJ2-6; D call uncertain. The CDR3 covers 15 residues. The V and J ends lost 6 bases and 1 base respectively, with 10 bases between them. DNA of the CDR3: TGTGCCAGCAGCTTGGGTCCTTCTGGGGCCAACGTCCTGACTTTC. Protein sequence: CASSLGPSGANVLTF.

The chain joins TRBV5-1 to TRBJ2-1; tentative D call: TRBD2 (6 bases). The CDR3 loop spans 13 amino acids. CDR1 and CDR2 (germline): SGHRS, YFSETQ. Trimming pared 7 bases from V and 6 bases from J, leaving 14 bases between. The CDR3 spells CASSNPGGNEQFF. The DNA of the CDR3 is TGCGCCAGCTCAAACCCCGGGGGCAATGAGCAGTTCTTC.

This clonotype was recorded at least ten times. The chain has TRBV30 and TRBJ1-1, with 8 bases fitting TRBD1. Unmatched junction bases numbered 9, after V lost 7 bases and J lost 5 bases. The length of the CDR3 is 13 residues. Germline V CDR1 and CDR2: GTSNPN, SVGIG (reference sequence). CDR3 DNA sequence: TGTGCCTCCAGGACAGGGAGGGATACTGAAGCTTTCTTT. Encoded protein: CASRTGRDTEAFF.

This clonotype was recorded a few times. The rearrangement links TRBV7-3 to TRBJ2-2, with TRBD1 as a possible D gene (6 bases). The V gene's germline CDR1 is SGHTA and CDR2 FQGTGA. The CDR3 consists of 16 residues. Trimming cost V 6 bases and J 4 bases, with 18 bases left between them. CDR3 loop: CASRTSPGQTTGELFF. The CDR3 DNA sequence: TGTGCCAGCAGGACGTCTCCAGGACAGACCACCGGGGAGCTGTTTTTT.

This clonotype was detected a few times. This chain links TRBV9 with TRBJ2-5, with a tentative D call TRBD1 (6 bases). The germline gives CDR1 SGDLS, CDR2 YYNGEE. V gave up 0 bases and J gave up 4 bases, with 19 bases separating them. CDR3 length equals 17 residues. This CDR3 reads CASSVDPSGVGVETQYF. CDR3 DNA sequence: TGTGCCAGCAGCGTAGACCCCTCAGGGGTAGGGGTAGAGACCCAGTACTTC.

A single count supports this clonotype. A much larger clone differs by one base, so this may be a read error. The chain employs TRBV28 and TRBJ1-1, with no clear D. Germline CDR1 MDHEN, CDR2 SYDVKM. The CDR3 loop spans 13 amino acids. The CDR3 nucleotides read TGTGCCAGCAGCCCACAGTTGCCCACTGAAGTTTTCTTT. It is translated as CASSPQLPTEVFF.

This clonotype came up a few times. The CDR3 is CASSWLGNQPQHF. The CDR3 DNA is TGTGCCAGCAGTTGGTTGGGCAATCAGCCCCAGCATTTT. The chain is built from TRBV28 and TRBJ1-5; no clear D. This CDR3 region has 13 residues. Trimming took 4 bases from V and 2 from J, leaving 6 bases between them. The germline CDR1 and CDR2 sequences are MDHEN and SYDVKM.